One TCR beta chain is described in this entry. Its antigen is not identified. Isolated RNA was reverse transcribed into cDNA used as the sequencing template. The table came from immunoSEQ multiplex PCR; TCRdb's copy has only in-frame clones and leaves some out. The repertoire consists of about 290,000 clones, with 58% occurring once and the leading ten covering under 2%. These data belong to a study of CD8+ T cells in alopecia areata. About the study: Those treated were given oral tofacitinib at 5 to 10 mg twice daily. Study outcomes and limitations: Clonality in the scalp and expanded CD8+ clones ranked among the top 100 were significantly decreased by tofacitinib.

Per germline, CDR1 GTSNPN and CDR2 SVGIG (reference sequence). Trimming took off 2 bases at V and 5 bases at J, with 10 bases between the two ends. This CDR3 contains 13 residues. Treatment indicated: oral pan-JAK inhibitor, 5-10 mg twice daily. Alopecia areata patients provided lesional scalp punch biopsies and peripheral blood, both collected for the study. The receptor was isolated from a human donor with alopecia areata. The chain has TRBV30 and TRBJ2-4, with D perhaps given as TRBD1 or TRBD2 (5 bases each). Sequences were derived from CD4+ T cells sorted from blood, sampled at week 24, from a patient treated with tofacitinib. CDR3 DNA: TGTGCCTGGAGTCGGGGCATTGAAAACATTCAGTACTTC. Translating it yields CAWSRGIENIQYF.